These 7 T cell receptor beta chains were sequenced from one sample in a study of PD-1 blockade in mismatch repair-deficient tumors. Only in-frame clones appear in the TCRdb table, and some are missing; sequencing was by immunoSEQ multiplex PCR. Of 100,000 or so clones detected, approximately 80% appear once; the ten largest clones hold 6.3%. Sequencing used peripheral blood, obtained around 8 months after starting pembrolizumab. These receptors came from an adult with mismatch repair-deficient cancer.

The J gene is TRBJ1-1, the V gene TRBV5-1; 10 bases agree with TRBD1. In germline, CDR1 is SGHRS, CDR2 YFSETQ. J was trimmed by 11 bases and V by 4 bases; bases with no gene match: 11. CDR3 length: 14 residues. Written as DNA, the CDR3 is TGCGCCAGCAGCCAAGGGACAGGGGAACCCAGGGCTTTCTTT. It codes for CASSQGTGEPRAFF.

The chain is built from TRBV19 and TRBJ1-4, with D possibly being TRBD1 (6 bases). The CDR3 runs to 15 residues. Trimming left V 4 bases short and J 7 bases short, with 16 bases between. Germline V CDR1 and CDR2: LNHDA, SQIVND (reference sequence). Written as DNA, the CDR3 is TGTGCCAGTAGTAGACCGCAGGGGAGGAGTGAAAAACTGTTTTTT. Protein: CASSRPQGRSEKLFF.

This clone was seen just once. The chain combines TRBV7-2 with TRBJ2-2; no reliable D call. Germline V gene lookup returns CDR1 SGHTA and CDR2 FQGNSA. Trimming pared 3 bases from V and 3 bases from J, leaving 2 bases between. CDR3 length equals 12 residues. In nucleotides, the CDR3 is TGTGCCAGCAGCTTGGACACCGGGGAGCTGTTTTTT. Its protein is CASSLDTGELFF.

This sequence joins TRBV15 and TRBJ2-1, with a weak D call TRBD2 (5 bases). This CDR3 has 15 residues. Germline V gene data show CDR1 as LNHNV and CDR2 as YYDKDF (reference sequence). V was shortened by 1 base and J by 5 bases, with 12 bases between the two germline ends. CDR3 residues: CATSRVYRGNNEQFF. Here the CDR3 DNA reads TGTGCCACCAGCAGAGTGTATCGGGGAAACAATGAGCAGTTCTTC. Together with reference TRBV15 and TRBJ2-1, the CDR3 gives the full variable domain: DAMVIQNPRYQVTQFGKPVTLSCSQTLNHNVMYWYQQKSSQAPKLLFHYYDKDFNNEADTPDNFQSRRPNTSFCFLDIRSPGLGDTAMYLCATSRVYRGNNEQFFGPGTRLTVL.

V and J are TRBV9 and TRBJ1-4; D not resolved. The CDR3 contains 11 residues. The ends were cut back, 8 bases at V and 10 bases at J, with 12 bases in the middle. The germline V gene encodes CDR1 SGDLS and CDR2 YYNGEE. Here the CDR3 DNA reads TGTGCCAGATATGAGCACAGAAAACTGTTTTTT. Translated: CARYEHRKLFF.

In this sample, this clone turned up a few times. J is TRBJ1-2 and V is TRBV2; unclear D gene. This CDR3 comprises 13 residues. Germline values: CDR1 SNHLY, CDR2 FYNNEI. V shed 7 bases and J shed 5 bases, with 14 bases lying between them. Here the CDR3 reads CASIPSRQYGYTF. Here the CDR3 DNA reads TGTGCCAGCATCCCCTCGAGGCAGTATGGCTACACCTTC.

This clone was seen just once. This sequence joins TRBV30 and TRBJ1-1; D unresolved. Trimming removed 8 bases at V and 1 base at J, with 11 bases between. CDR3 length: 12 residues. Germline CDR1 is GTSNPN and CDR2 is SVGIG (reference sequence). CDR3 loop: CAGTMQNTEAFF. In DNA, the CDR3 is TGTGCCGGCACAATGCAGAACACTGAAGCTTTCTTT.